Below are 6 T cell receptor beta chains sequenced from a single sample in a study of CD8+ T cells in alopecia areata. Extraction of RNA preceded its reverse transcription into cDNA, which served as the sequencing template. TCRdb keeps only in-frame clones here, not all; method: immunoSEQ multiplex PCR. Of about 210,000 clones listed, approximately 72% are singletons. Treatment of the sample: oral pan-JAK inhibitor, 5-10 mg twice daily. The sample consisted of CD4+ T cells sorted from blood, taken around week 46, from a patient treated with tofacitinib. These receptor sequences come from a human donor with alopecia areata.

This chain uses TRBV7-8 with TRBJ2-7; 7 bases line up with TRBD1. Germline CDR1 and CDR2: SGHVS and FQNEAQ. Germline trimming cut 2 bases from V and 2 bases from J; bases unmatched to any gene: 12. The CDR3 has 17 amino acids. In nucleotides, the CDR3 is TGTGCCAGCAGCTTATTTCTGGGACAGTGGGAGACCTACGAGCAGTACTTC. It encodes CASSLFLGQWETYEQYF.

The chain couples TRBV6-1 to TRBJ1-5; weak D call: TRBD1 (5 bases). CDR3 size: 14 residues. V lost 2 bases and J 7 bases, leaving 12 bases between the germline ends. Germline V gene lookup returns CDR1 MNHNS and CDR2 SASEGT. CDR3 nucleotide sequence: TGTGCCAGCAGTGAATCAGGGTTTGGACAGCCCCAGCATTTT. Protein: CASSESGFGQPQHF.

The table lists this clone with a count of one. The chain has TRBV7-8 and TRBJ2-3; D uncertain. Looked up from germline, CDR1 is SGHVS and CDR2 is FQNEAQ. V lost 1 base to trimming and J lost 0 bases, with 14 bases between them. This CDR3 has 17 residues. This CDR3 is CASSLGQRATSTDTQYF. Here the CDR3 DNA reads TGTGCCAGCAGCTTAGGGCAGCGAGCCACTAGCACAGATACGCAGTATTTT.

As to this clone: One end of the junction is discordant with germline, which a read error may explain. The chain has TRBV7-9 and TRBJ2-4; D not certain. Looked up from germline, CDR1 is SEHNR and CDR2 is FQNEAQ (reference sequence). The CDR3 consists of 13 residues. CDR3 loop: CASSLVGSLAVNF. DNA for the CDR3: TGTGCCAGCAGCTTAGTAGGATCATTGGCGGTGAACTTC.

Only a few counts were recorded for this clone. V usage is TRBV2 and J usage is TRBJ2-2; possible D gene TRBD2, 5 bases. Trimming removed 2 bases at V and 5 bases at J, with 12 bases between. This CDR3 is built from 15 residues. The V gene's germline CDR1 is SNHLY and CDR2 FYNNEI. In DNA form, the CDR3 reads TGTGCCAGCAGTGAAACGGGGATGTGGACCGGGGAGCTGTTTTTT. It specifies CASSETGMWTGELFF.

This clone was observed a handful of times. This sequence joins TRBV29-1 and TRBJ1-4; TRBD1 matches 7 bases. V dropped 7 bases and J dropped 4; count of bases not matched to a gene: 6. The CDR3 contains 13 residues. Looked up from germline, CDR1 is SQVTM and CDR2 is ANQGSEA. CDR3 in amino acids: CSAVTGSNEKLFF. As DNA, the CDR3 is TGCAGCGCTGTGACAGGGAGTAATGAAAAACTGTTTTTT.